The source of this TCR beta chain is a study of T cell responses to AZD1222 COVID-19 vaccine. CDR1 is SGHAT, CDR2 FQNNGV, per germline. Deletions cut 5 bases from V and 5 bases from J, with 18 bases between. The CDR3 is made up of 15 amino acids. The data were produced by immunoSEQ multiplex PCR, yet TCRdb's version contains in-frame clones alone and is incomplete. Of roughly 100,000 clones in the sample, roughly 80% are singletons; the top ten hold approximately 5%. The origin of this receptor is an adult in good health. The J gene is TRBJ2-5, the V gene TRBV11-2; perhaps TRBD2 as D (6 bases). The sample consisted of peripheral blood, taken on day 0 of AZD1222 vaccination. CDR3 residues: CASSLAQVWRETQYF. In DNA, the CDR3 is TGTGCCAGCAGCCTAGCGCAGGTTTGGCGGGAGACCCAGTACTTC.